Reported below is one T cell receptor beta chain. This entry is derived from a study of shared clonotypes between healthy human individuals. Using 200 ng DNA, some 30,000 T cell genomes, the sorted-subset replicate PCRs were run. Repertoires were generated with immunoSEQ multiplex PCR, while TCRdb's copy carries only in-frame clones and drops some. The sample records around 1.1 million clones, roughly 74% being singletons. The TCR was taken from a man aged 18 to 29 in good health. Some clones in this sample may be carry-over from other donors' samples. The sample taken for sequencing was memory CD4+ T cells from PBMCs. Documented subset: CD45RA-negative fraction.

The CDR3 reads CASSPGLAGGSPYNEQFF. CDR3 nucleotides: TGTGCCAGCAGCCCGGGACTAGCGGGGGGGTCCCCATACAATGAGCAGTTCTTC. The genes are TRBV9 and TRBJ2-1, with 16 bases fitting TRBD2. This CDR3 is 18 amino acids long. Trimming at V came to 4 bases and at J to 4 bases, leaving 8 bases not matched to a gene. CDR1 and CDR2 from the germline V gene are SGDLS and YYNGEE.